Each of the 32 T cell receptor beta chains below was sequenced from the same sample in a study of T cell responses to AZD1222 COVID-19 vaccine (dated by TCRdb to 2020 to 2023). In the paper's terms, the time point label means: about 28 days (+/-7) after the second vaccine dose. The intended sense of this specimen's treatment or condition label: meningococcal conjugate vaccine given as trial control. The library was made by the immunoSEQ multiplex PCR assay. TCRdb took over this immuneACCESS table, retaining in-frame rearrangements with V and J assigned. Such tables are incomplete; in checked studies, under half of the missing clones stem from an unresolved V gene, and the remainder is unexplained. Across this sample there are roughly 200,000 clones, with less than 95% seen only once. The top ten constitute around 1.7% of the sample. This sample comprised peripheral blood, obtained 28 days after the second dose of the MenACWY control vaccine. These TCRs come from an adult who received the MenACWY meningococcal vaccine as a control.

The V and J genes are TRBV27 and TRBJ2-7; 11 positions match TRBD2. Per germline, CDR1 MNHEY and CDR2 SMNVEV (reference sequence). The J segment lost 5 bases and the V segment lost 6 bases, leaving 21 bases of the junction unmatched. CDR3 length: 19 amino acids. CDR3 nucleotide sequence: TGTGCCAGCAGCCTAACCACATTGGGAATAGCGGGGGGGCCCGACGAGCAGTACTTC. This gives the protein CASSLTTLGIAGGPDEQYF.

The rearrangement links TRBV7-6 to TRBJ2-1, with 10 bases identical to TRBD2. The germline V gene encodes CDR1 SGHVS and CDR2 FNYEAQ. The CDR3 sequence is 16 residues long. The ends lost 7 bases at V and 4 bases at J; junction bases unmatched: 10. This chain's CDR3 is CASTLVAGGEYNEQFF. CDR3 in DNA: TGTGCCAGCACCCTCGTAGCGGGAGGAGAATACAATGAGCAGTTCTTC.

The chain couples TRBV19 to TRBJ1-4; 9 nucleotides line up with TRBD1. The CDR3 consists of 15 residues. With 10 bases clipped from V and 0 bases from J, the junction kept 6 bases outside the gene matches. Germline V CDR1 and CDR2: LNHDA, SQIVND (reference sequence). The DNA for the CDR3 is TGTGCCACCCAAGACAGGGGGGCAACTAATGAAAAACTGTTTTTT. This sequence encodes CATQDRGATNEKLFF.

The V gene is TRBV27, the J gene TRBJ2-1, with D unresolved. Germline CDR1 and CDR2: MNHEY and SMNVEV (reference sequence). Trimming took 4 bases from V and 5 from J, leaving 9 bases between them. The CDR3 sequence is 13 residues long. In DNA form, the CDR3 reads TGTGCCAGCAGTTGGTCGAAGGACAATGAGCAGTTCTTC. Translation gives CASSWSKDNEQFF.

The chain couples TRBV25-1 to TRBJ1-4; D gene unclear. Germline-derived CDR1 and CDR2 are MGHDK and SYGVNS. This CDR3 has 13 amino acids. V was clipped by 3 bases and J by 10 bases, with 12 bases between them. DNA of the CDR3: TGTGCCAGCAGTGAGAAGAGGGAGGGAAAACTGTTTTTT. As protein: CASSEKREGKLFF.

The rearrangement joins TRBV5-1 to TRBJ2-5; D could derive from TRBD1 or TRBD2 (5 bases each). CDR1 is SGHRS, CDR2 YFSETQ, per germline. Trimming pared 3 bases from V and 1 base from J, leaving 7 bases between. CDR3 length: 13 residues. Here the CDR3 reads CASSWDLQETQYF. CDR3 in DNA: TGCGCCAGCAGCTGGGACCTCCAAGAGACCCAGTACTTC. The whole variable domain, filled in from reference TRBV5-1 and TRBJ2-5, reads KAGVTQTPRYLIKTRGQQVTLSCSPISGHRSVSWYQQTPGQGLQFLFEYFSETQRNKGNFPGRFSGRQFSNSRSEMNVSTLELGDSALYLCASSWDLQETQYFGPGTRLLVL.

V usage is TRBV18 and J usage is TRBJ1-4; weak D call: TRBD1 (5 bases). Germline V gene sequence: CDR1 KGHSH, CDR2 LQKENI. Between the trimmed V and J ends, which lost 6 bases and 7 bases, there was a span of 12 bases. The CDR3 is 13 residues long. For the CDR3, the DNA is TGTGCCAGCTCGGGTAACCAGGGTGAAAAACTGTTTTTT. This gives the protein CASSGNQGEKLFF.

The chain carries TRBV7-3 and TRBJ2-1, with 12 bases fitting TRBD1. The CDR3 contains 20 residues. Germline values: CDR1 SGHTA, CDR2 FQGTGA. J was trimmed by 0 bases and V by 5 bases; bases with no gene match: 14. CDR3: CASSTPGQGAAKSSYNEQFF. The CDR3 region has the DNA TGTGCCAGCAGCACTCCGGGACAGGGGGCTGCGAAGAGCTCCTACAATGAGCAGTTCTTC.

The chain has TRBV2 and TRBJ2-7; 11 bases line up with TRBD1. From germline, CDR1 is SNHLY and CDR2 FYNNEI. The junction had 6 bases not matched to a gene; V was cut back by 6 bases and J by 2 bases. The CDR3 totals 15 residues. CDR3 region: CASSRGQGATYEQYF. Written as DNA, the CDR3 is TGTGCCAGCAGCCGTGGACAGGGGGCCACCTACGAGCAGTACTTC.

V and J are TRBV9 and TRBJ2-1, with 16 bases identical to TRBD2. This CDR3 is 17 amino acids long. CDR1 and CDR2 (germline): SGDLS, YYNGEE. The J segment lost 5 bases and the V segment lost 2 bases, leaving 4 bases of the junction unmatched. The CDR3 reads CASSVLGTSGRDNEQFF. As DNA, the CDR3 is TGTGCCAGCAGCGTTTTGGGGACTAGCGGGAGGGACAATGAGCAGTTCTTC.

The rearrangement links TRBV19 to TRBJ1-4; TRBD1 is a possible D gene (5 bases). Germline CDR1 reads LNHDA; CDR2 reads SQIVND (reference sequence). The CDR3 runs to 15 residues. Trimming shortened V by 2 bases and J by 7 bases, and 14 bases separated the two germline ends. The CDR3 sequence is CASSIRTWGSEKLFF. Written as DNA, the CDR3 is TGTGCCAGTAGTATACGGACATGGGGTAGTGAAAAACTGTTTTTT.

The CDR3 DNA follows: TGCGCCAGCAGCTCGCCGGGCATGAACACTGAAGCTTTCTTT. Its protein is CASSSPGMNTEAFF. The chain couples TRBV5-1 to TRBJ1-1; no clear D. Germline V lookup: CDR1 SGHRS, CDR2 YFSETQ. This CDR3 contains 14 residues. V was pared by 3 bases and J by 0 bases, with 9 bases between.

The chain joins TRBV5-4 to TRBJ2-5, with D possibly TRBD1 on 6 matching bases. This CDR3 has 14 amino acids. Trimming took 2 bases from V and 4 from J, leaving 12 bases between them. Germline V gene lookup returns CDR1 SGHNT and CDR2 YYREEE (reference sequence). CDR3 region: CASSLRDTRETQYF. The CDR3 DNA follows: TGTGCCAGCAGCTTAAGGGACACCAGAGAGACCCAGTACTTC.

J is TRBJ1-1 and V is TRBV4-1; D unresolved. CDR1 and CDR2 (germline): MGHRA, YSYEKL. The length of the CDR3 is 13 residues. The V and J ends lost 3 bases and 1 base respectively, with 6 bases between them. The CDR3 region is CASSQQRNTEAFF. The CDR3 DNA follows: TGCGCCAGCAGCCAGCAGAGGAACACTGAAGCTTTCTTT.

V and J are TRBV9 and TRBJ1-3, with unresolved D. The length of the CDR3 is 12 residues. Germline assignment: CDR1 SGDLS and CDR2 YYNGEE. Deletions cut 3 bases from V and 2 bases from J, with 3 bases between. The CDR3 nucleotides read TGTGCCAGCAGCGGGACTGGAAACACCATATATTTT. This gives the protein CASSGTGNTIYF.

The J gene is TRBJ2-7, the V gene TRBV9, with 8 positions matching TRBD2. Per germline, CDR1 SGDLS and CDR2 YYNGEE. There are 14 residues in the CDR3. V gave up 1 base and J gave up 5 bases; unmatched junction bases: 5. This CDR3 is CASSVSGSFNEQYF. As DNA, the CDR3 is TGTGCCAGCAGCGTAAGCGGGAGTTTCAACGAGCAGTACTTC.

V and J are TRBV28 and TRBJ1-1, with 8 nucleotides matching TRBD1. J was trimmed by 1 base and V by 2 bases; bases with no gene match: 12. There are 18 residues in the CDR3. Germline V gives CDR1 MDHEN, CDR2 SYDVKM. The CDR3 region is CASSLPPATGAPNTEAFF. The CDR3 bases are TGTGCCAGCAGTTTACCCCCCGCGACAGGGGCCCCGAACACTGAAGCTTTCTTT. The variable domain in full, completed from reference TRBV28 and TRBJ1-1, reads DVKVTQSSRYLVKRTGEKVFLECVQDMDHENMFWYRQDPGLGLRLIYFSYDVKMKEKGDIPEGYSVSREKKERFSLILESASTNQTSMYLCASSLPPATGAPNTEAFFGQGTRLTVV.

The genes are TRBV6-1 and TRBJ2-2, with D tentatively TRBD1 (6 bases). The CDR3 spans 16 residues. CDR1 MNHNS and CDR2 SASEGT come from the germline V gene. The V end lost 6 bases, the J end lost 1 base, and 15 bases lay between the germline ends. CDR3 sequence reads: CASREKDSVNTGELFF. The CDR3 DNA sequence: TGTGCCAGCAGGGAAAAGGACAGTGTGAACACCGGGGAGCTGTTTTTT.

This chain joins TRBV11-3 and TRBJ2-2; D remains ambiguous. From germline, CDR1 is SGHNT and CDR2 YENEEA. CDR3 length: 14 residues. Trimming left V 3 bases short and J 0 bases short, with 5 bases between. The CDR3 is CASSLTPNTGELFF. The CDR3 DNA sequence: TGTGCCAGCAGCTTGACACCGAACACCGGGGAGCTGTTTTTT.

The count of this clone is one. The V call is TRBV18, the J call TRBJ1-1, with TRBD1 matching over 7 bases. The CDR3 is 15 residues long. Germline V gene sequence: CDR1 KGHSH, CDR2 LQKENI. The V segment lost 0 bases and the J segment 8 bases; nucleotides outside the gene matches: 9. The CDR3 nucleotides are TGTGCCAGCTCACCACCGTTGAACAGGGGACTAGAAGCTTTCTTT. Translated: CASSPPLNRGLEAFF.

The chain recombines TRBV7-2 with TRBJ2-5; D may correspond to TRBD1 or TRBD2 (5 bases each). Germline V CDR1 and CDR2: SGHTA, FQGNSA. The CDR3 covers 16 residues. V was clipped by 2 bases and J by 0 bases, with 13 bases between them. CDR3 nucleotides: TGTGCCAGCAGCTTAAGGCAGGGAGCCTACCAAGAGACCCAGTACTTC. Translated, it gives CASSLRQGAYQETQYF.

CDR3 sequence reads: CASSYGRGPQETQYF. CDR3 in DNA: TGTGCCAGCAGTTATGGGAGAGGGCCTCAAGAGACCCAGTACTTC. The chain is built from TRBV6-5 and TRBJ2-5; D is perhaps TRBD2 (5 bases). The CDR3 extends over 15 amino acids. CDR1 and CDR2 from the germline V gene are MNHEY and SVGAGI. Trimming removed 3 bases from V and 2 bases from J, with 13 bases in between.

The chain combines TRBV7-9 with TRBJ1-4, with TRBD1 identical over 12 bases. V shed 1 base and J 4 bases; nucleotides not matched to a gene: 7. The CDR3 is made up of 18 amino acids. CDR1 is SEHNR, CDR2 FQNEAQ, per germline (reference sequence). The CDR3, as DNA: TGTGCCAGCAGCTTAGTCGGGACAGGGGGCGCGGGTAATGAAAAACTGTTTTTT. Encoded protein: CASSLVGTGGAGNEKLFF.

The V gene is TRBV11-2, the J gene TRBJ1-2; D gene ambiguous. Per germline, CDR1 SGHAT and CDR2 FQNNGV. CDR3 length equals 16 residues. The ends were cut back, 5 bases at V and 3 bases at J, with 19 bases in the middle. The CDR3 nucleotides are TGTGCCAGCAGCACCAACGTCGGAACTTGGGACTATGGCTACACCTTC. Residues: CASSTNVGTWDYGYTF.

CDR3 loop: CSVQGLGDTGELFF. The CDR3 DNA reads TGCAGCGTGCAGGGGCTAGGGGACACCGGGGAGCTGTTTTTT. This chain joins TRBV29-1 and TRBJ2-2, with a possible D match to TRBD1 (6 bases). Trimming left V 6 bases short and J 3 bases short, with 14 bases between. The CDR3 consists of 14 residues. Germline V gene lookup returns CDR1 SQVTM and CDR2 ANQGSEA.

This clone was seen once. The chain joins TRBV29-1 to TRBJ1-1, with 7 bases fitting TRBD1. V shed 3 bases and J 1 base; nucleotides not matched to a gene: 5. The CDR3 sequence is 14 residues long. Germline loops: CDR1 SQVTM, CDR2 ANQGSEA. CDR3 in amino acids: CSVDLRGGNTEAFF. The CDR3 DNA sequence: TGCAGCGTTGACCTCAGGGGGGGGAACACTGAAGCTTTCTTT. Together with reference TRBV29-1 and TRBJ1-1, the CDR3 gives the full variable domain: SAVISQKPSRDICQRGTSLTIQCQVDSQVTMMFWYRQQPGQSLTLIATANQGSEATYESGFVIDKFPISRPNLTFSTLTVSNMSPEDSSIYLCSVDLRGGNTEAFFGQGTRLTVV.

This clone was seen once. The V call is TRBV4-2, the J call TRBJ2-1, with 13 bases identical to TRBD2. Germline-derived CDR1 and CDR2 are LGHNA and YNFKEQ. The CDR3 covers 16 residues. J lost 9 bases, V lost 2 bases, and 7 bases had no gene match. CDR3 residues: CASSQTTSGGAVEQFF. In DNA form, the CDR3 reads TGTGCCAGCAGCCAAACAACTAGCGGGGGGGCCGTTGAGCAGTTCTTC.

The chain couples TRBV6-1 to TRBJ2-3; 13 positions match TRBD2. The V gene's germline CDR1 is MNHNS and CDR2 SASEGT. This CDR3 region has 16 residues. V gave up 4 bases and J gave up 4 bases; unmatched junction bases: 5. Written as DNA, the CDR3 is TGTGCCAGCAGTGGACGGACTAGCGGGAGTGCAGATACGCAGTATTTT. As protein: CASSGRTSGSADTQYF.

The rearrangement joins TRBV18 to TRBJ2-7; TRBD1 is a possible D gene (6 bases). Looked up from germline, CDR1 is KGHSH and CDR2 is LQKENI. V lost 2 bases, J lost 4 bases, and 15 bases lay in between. The length of the CDR3 is 15 residues. CDR3 sequence reads: CASSPRKQGGYEQYF. CDR3 DNA sequence: TGTGCCAGCTCACCAAGGAAACAGGGTGGATACGAGCAGTACTTC.

The chain has TRBV5-1 and TRBJ2-1; D call uncertain. Germline loops: CDR1 SGHRS, CDR2 YFSETQ. This CDR3 region has 14 residues. V gave up 0 bases and J gave up 5 bases, with 9 bases separating them. The CDR3 DNA sequence: TGCGCCAGCAGCTTGGCTCCGGAAAACAATGAGCAGTTCTTC. Its protein product is CASSLAPENNEQFF.

The rearrangement joins TRBV10-3 to TRBJ1-2; 10 positions agree with TRBD1. The V gene's germline CDR1 is ENHRY and CDR2 SYGVKD. The junction had 12 bases not matched to a gene; V was cut back by 6 bases and J by 2 bases. The CDR3 has 17 residues. For the CDR3, the DNA is TGTGCCATCAGGGGGGCCGGGACAGGGGCTACGAACTATGGCTACACCTTC. As protein: CAIRGAGTGATNYGYTF.

This chain uses TRBV10-3 with TRBJ2-7; TRBD2 is a possible D gene (5 bases). V dropped 2 bases and J dropped 6 bases, with 11 bases sitting between them. The CDR3 runs to 13 residues. Per germline, CDR1 ENHRY and CDR2 SYGVKD. CDR3 in DNA: TGTGCCATCAGTGAGGAGCTAGCAGCCGAGCAGTACTTC. Protein: CAISEELAAEQYF.